This T cell receptor beta chain was captured in a study of shared clonotypes between healthy human individuals. General study points: The sharing of around 5% of naive CD4 clonotypes was seen across a handful of donors. Rarefaction analysis demonstrated incomplete sorted-subset sequencing notwithstanding large depth.

CDR3 length equals 14 residues. The germline gives CDR1 MGHRA, CDR2 YSYEKL. Trimming took 3 bases from V and 6 from J, leaving 14 bases between them. Over several immunoSEQ plates, each subset's genomic DNA was distributed in even portions. In the sorted-subset replicate PCRs, 200 ng DNA, some 30,000 T cell genomes, was used. Here immunoSEQ multiplex PCR was the method, and the copy in TCRdb shows in-frame clones only, minus some. Here the sample spans about 1.5 million clones, 95% to 97% being singletons. Concerning this clone: Its specificity is not known.

The gene calls are TRBV4-1 and TRBJ1-1, with a tentative D call TRBD1 (5 bases). The source of this sequence is a man aged 30 to 45 in good health. Sequencing was performed on naive CD4+ T cells sorted from blood. Described subset: CD45RA+ positively selected. As DNA, the CDR3 is TGCGCCAGCAGCCACAGTGGGGCCAACCCTGAAGCTTTCTTT. This gives the protein CASSHSGANPEAFF.